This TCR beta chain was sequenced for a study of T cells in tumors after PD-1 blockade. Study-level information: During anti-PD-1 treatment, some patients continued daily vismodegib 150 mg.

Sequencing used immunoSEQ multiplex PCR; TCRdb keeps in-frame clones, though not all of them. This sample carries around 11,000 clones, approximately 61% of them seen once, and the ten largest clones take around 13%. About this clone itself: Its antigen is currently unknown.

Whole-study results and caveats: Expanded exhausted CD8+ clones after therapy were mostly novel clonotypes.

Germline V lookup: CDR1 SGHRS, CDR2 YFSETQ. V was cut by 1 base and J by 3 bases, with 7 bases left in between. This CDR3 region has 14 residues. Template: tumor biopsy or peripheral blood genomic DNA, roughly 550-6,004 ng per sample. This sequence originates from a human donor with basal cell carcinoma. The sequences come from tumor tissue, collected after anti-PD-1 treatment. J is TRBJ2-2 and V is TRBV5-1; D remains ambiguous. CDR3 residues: CASSLNRDTGELFF. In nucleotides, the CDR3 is TGCGCCAGCAGCTTGAATCGGGACACCGGGGAGCTGTTTTTT.